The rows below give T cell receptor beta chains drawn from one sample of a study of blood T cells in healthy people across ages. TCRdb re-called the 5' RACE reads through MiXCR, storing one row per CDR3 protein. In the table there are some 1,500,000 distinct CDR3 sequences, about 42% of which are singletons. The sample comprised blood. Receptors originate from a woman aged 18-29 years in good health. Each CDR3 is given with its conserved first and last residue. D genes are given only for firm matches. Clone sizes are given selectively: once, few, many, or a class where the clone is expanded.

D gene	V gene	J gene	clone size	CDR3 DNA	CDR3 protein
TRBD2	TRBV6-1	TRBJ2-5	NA	TGTGCCAGCAGTGAAGTCGATAGCGGGAGTAATGAGCAGTACTTC	CASSEVDSGSNEQYF
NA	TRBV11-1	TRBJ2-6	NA	TGTGCCAGCAGCTTAGCGCATTTAAGAGACCGTCAGAGCTCTGGGGCCAACGTCCTGACTTTC	CASSLAHLRDRQSSGANVLTF
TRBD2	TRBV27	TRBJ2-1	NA	TGTGCCAGCAGTCTGGTAGCGGGGGCCAGCTCCTACAATGAGCAGTTCTTC	CASSLVAGASSYNEQFF
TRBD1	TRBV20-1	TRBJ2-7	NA	TGCAGTGCTTTGGTCGGGACAGGGTCCTACGAGCAGTACTTC	CSALVGTGSYEQYF
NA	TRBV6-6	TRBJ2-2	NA	TGTGCCAGCAGTCCTCGGGGCGGAACGACGGGGGAGCTGTTTTTT	CASSPRGGTTGELFF
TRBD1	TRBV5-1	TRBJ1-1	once	TGCGCCAGCAGTGGGACAGGGGGCGCGAGTGAAGCTTTCTTT	CASSGTGGASEAFF
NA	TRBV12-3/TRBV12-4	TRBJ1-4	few	TGTGCCAGCAGCCCCTACAATGAAAAACTGTTTTTT	CASSPYNEKLFF
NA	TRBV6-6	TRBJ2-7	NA	TGTGCCAGCAGCAATAGCGCGAGCTCCTACGAGCAGTACTTC	CASSNSASSYEQYF
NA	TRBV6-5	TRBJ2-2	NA	TGTGCCAGCACCGACGGACCCGTCGGGGAGCTGTTTTTT	CASTDGPVGELFF
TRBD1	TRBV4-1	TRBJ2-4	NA	TGCGCCAGCAGCCGCCTACAGGGGATTTCCAAAAACATTCAGTACTTC	CASSRLQGISKNIQYF
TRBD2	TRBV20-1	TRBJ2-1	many	TGCAGTGCTAGGCGTATTTCGCCGGGACTAGCGGTTGAGCAGTTCTTC	CSARRISPGLAVEQFF
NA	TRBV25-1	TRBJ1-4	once	TGTGCCAGCAGTGGCATGACAGGAGACCCAACTAATGAAAAACTGTTTTTT	CASSGMTGDPTNEKLFF
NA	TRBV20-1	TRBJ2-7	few	TGCAGTGCTAGTCTCACGACCTACGAGCAGTACTTC	CSASLTTYEQYF
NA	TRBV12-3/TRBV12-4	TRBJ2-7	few	TGTGCCAGCAGTGCCGGGACTCTCATCGGTTACGAGCAGTACTTC	CASSAGTLIGYEQYF
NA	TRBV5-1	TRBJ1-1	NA	TGCGCCAGCAGCTTAGGGCCGGGGAAAACTGAAGCTTTCTTT	CASSLGPGKTEAFF
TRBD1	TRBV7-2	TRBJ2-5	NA	TGTGCCAGCAGCTCAGACAGGGACGACATTCAAGAGACCCAGTACTTC	CASSSDRDDIQETQYF
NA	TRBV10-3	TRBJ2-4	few	TGTGCCATCAGTGAGACGTTAGCCAAAAACATTCAGTACTTC	CAISETLAKNIQYF
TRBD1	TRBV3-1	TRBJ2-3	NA	TGTGCCAGCAGCCAACAGGGGGCCGAGAGAGATACGCAGTATTTT	CASSQQGAERDTQYF
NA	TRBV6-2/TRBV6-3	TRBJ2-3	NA	TGTGCCAGCAAGTCGGGGGCCCCCACAGATACGCAGTATTTT	CASKSGAPTDTQYF
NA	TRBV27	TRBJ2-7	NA	TGTACCAGCAGTTCATGGAAGGGAAGCTCCTACGAGCAGTACTTC	CTSSSWKGSSYEQYF
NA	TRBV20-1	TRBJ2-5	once	TGCAGTGCTCTTCCGTCAGGGTTGGAGACCCAGTACTTC	CSALPSGLETQYF
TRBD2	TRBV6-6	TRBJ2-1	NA	TGTGCCAGCAGTTACGAGGGAGGGCACTACAATGAGCAGTTCTTC	CASSYEGGHYNEQFF
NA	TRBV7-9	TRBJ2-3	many	TGTGCCAGCAGCCCCATATGGGACCGCCTACTTAACACAGATACGCAGTATTTT	CASSPIWDRLLNTDTQYF
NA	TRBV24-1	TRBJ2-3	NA	TGTGCCACCAGTGATTCGCGACCCACAGATACGCAGTATTTT	CATSDSRPTDTQYF
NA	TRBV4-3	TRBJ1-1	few	TGCGCCAGCAGCCAAGATCTGGGGGTAATCGGAGTGAACACTGAAGCTTTCTTT	CASSQDLGVIGVNTEAFF
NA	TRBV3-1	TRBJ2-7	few	TGTGCCAGCAGCCAAGGAGATGAGAGGAGGGCCTACGAGCAGTACTTC	CASSQGDERRAYEQYF
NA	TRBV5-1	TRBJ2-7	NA	TGCGCCAGCAGCTTGGGTATCGGCTCTCCGAGCTACGAGCAGTACTTC	CASSLGIGSPSYEQYF
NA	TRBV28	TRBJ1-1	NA	TGTGCCAGCAATGAAGGACCGGACAGGAACACTGAAGCTTTCTTT	CASNEGPDRNTEAFF
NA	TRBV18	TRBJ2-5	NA	TGTGCCAGCTCACCACGATCAGGGTTTGGAGAGACCCAGTACTTC	CASSPRSGFGETQYF
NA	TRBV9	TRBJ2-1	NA	TGTGCCAGCAGCGTAGACAGCGACAATGAGCAGTTCTTC	CASSVDSDNEQFF
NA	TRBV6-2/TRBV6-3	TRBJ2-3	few	TGTGCCAGCAGTTCCCGTCCTACTACAGATACGCAGTATTTT	CASSSRPTTDTQYF
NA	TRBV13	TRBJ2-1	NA	TGTGCCAGCAGCCCGCGGACTTTGGTATACAATGAGCAGTTCTTC	CASSPRTLVYNEQFF
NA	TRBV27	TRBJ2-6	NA	TGTGCCAGCACCCTACTAAGCGCCGCTGGGGCCAACGTCCTGACTTTC	CASTLLSAAGANVLTF
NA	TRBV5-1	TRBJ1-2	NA	TGCGCCAGCAGCCCGGGACGTTGGGACTATGGCTACACCTTC	CASSPGRWDYGYTF
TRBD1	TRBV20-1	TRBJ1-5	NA	TGCAGTGCCCCGGGACAGGCCTTCAATCAGCCCCAGCATTTT	CSAPGQAFNQPQHF
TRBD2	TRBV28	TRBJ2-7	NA	TGTGCCTGCAGTCTAGCGGGTTACGAGCAGTACTTC	CACSLAGYEQYF
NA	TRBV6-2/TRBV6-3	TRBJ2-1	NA	TGTGCCAGCACGCTGCCGACTGAGCGGTTCTTC	CASTLPTERFF
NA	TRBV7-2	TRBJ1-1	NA	TGTGCCAGCAGAACAGACCTGAACACTGAAGCTTTCTTT	CASRTDLNTEAFF
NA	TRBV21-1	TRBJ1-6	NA	TGTGCCAGCCGAAATTCACCCCTCCACTTT	CASRNSPLHF